Each of the 20 T cell receptor beta chains below was sequenced from the same sample in a study of vaccination effects on CD4 cells after COVID-19. Subsequent to a culture period of more than 9 days, CD4+ T cells were isolated. Their antigens remain unidentified. The data were produced by immunoSEQ multiplex PCR, yet TCRdb's version contains in-frame clones alone and is incomplete. The sample gives fewer than 35,000 clones, less than 85% of which show up once; 3.8% is in the top ten. Sequencing used CD4+ T cells from PBMCs cultured without peptide, obtained before COVID-19 vaccination. These receptors came from a human donor who received a COVID-19 vaccine.

J is TRBJ1-5 and V is TRBV2; possible D gene TRBD1, 6 bases. The germline gives CDR1 SNHLY, CDR2 FYNNEI. The V and J ends lost 6 bases and 8 bases respectively, with 20 bases between them. The CDR3 is made up of 15 amino acids. The CDR3: CASRPGHTSWEPQHF. DNA of the CDR3: TGTGCCAGCAGACCGGGACATACGAGCTGGGAGCCCCAGCATTTT.

The J gene is TRBJ2-1, the V gene TRBV19; tentatively, D is TRBD1 (6 bases). CDR1 and CDR2 from the germline V gene are LNHDA and SQIVND (reference sequence). This CDR3 has 16 amino acids. V dropped 0 bases and J dropped 3 bases, with 12 bases sitting between them. The CDR3 region has the DNA TGTGCCAGTAGTATAGAGGCGGCAGGGGTCTACAATGAGCAGTTCTTC. It translates to CASSIEAAGVYNEQFF.

The chain is built from TRBV7-2 and TRBJ1-1; D not certain. The CDR3 contains 13 residues. Trimming removed 4 bases at V and 2 bases at J, with 8 bases between. CDR1 and CDR2 (germline): SGHTA, FQGNSA. This CDR3 is CASSSWANTEAFF. CDR3 in DNA: TGTGCCAGCAGCTCGTGGGCTAACACTGAAGCTTTCTTT.

The chain uses TRBV7-8 and TRBJ2-6; D unresolved. The CDR3 has 17 residues. V was pared by 7 bases and J by 0 bases, with 16 bases between. Per germline, CDR1 SGHVS and CDR2 FQNEAQ. The CDR3 nucleotides are TGTGCCAGCACCCAAAAACGTCTGGACTCTGGGGCCAACGTCCTGACTTTC. Protein sequence: CASTQKRLDSGANVLTF.

The sample holds a few counts of this clone. The rearrangement links TRBV3-1 (or the pseudogene TRBV3-2) to TRBJ2-1, with D perhaps matching TRBD2 (5 bases). The CDR3 extends over 15 amino acids. The germline V and J ends were trimmed by 4 bases and 5 bases, with 15 bases remaining between them. CDR1 is LGHDT and CDR2 is YNNKEL in the germline V gene (reference sequence). The CDR3 here is CASSPTRSLHNEQFF. The DNA of the CDR3 is TGTGCCAGCAGCCCCACTAGGTCGTTGCACAATGAGCAGTTCTTC.

The V gene is TRBV5-4, the J gene TRBJ2-3; TRBD1 matches 8 bases. CDR1 is SGHNT, CDR2 YYREEE, per germline (reference sequence). The CDR3 contains 13 residues. Trimming took 6 bases from V and 5 from J; bases not matched to a gene: 5. CDR3 residues: CASTRTGIDTQYF. The CDR3 DNA sequence: TGTGCCAGCACCAGGACAGGGATAGATACGCAGTATTTT.

The rearrangement links TRBV19 to TRBJ2-3, with 10 nucleotides matching TRBD2. The CDR3 runs 15 residues. With V trimmed by 6 bases and J by 7 bases, 10 bases remained unmatched. Germline V gives CDR1 LNHDA, CDR2 SQIVND (reference sequence). CDR3: CASRQTSGVENTQYF. CDR3 bases: TGTGCCAGTAGACAAACTAGCGGGGTAGAAAATACGCAGTATTTT.

CDR3 coding DNA: TGTGCCAGCATAGCGGGGGCGACCTCGAACACCGGGGAGCTGTTTTTT. Protein product: CASIAGATSNTGELFF. The gene calls are TRBV10-3 and TRBJ2-2; 9 bases fit TRBD2. Unmatched junction bases numbered 9, after V lost 10 bases and J lost 0 bases. The CDR3 contains 16 residues. CDR1 ENHRY and CDR2 SYGVKD come from the germline V gene.

The chain joins TRBV18 to TRBJ2-1; 13 bases agree with TRBD2. Germline values: CDR1 KGHSH, CDR2 LQKENI. The CDR3 is 17 residues long. The trim removed 2 bases at V and 4 bases at J, leaving 5 bases unmatched. CDR3 bases: TGTGCCAGCTCACCAGGGACTAGCGGGGTGGCTTACAATGAGCAGTTCTTC. This translates into CASSPGTSGVAYNEQFF.

CDR3 protein: CASSRTQGGWTEAFF. The CDR3 DNA sequence: TGTGCCAGCAGCCGAACTCAGGGGGGTTGGACTGAAGCTTTCTTT. The chain recombines TRBV14 with TRBJ1-1, with 7 bases matching TRBD1. CDR3 length equals 15 residues. The V segment lost 4 bases and the J segment 5 bases; nucleotides outside the gene matches: 10. Germline CDR1 is SGHDN and CDR2 is FVKESK.

This clone was counted only a few times. The chain joins TRBV4-2 to TRBJ1-1, with TRBD1 as a possible D gene (5 bases). Looked up from germline, CDR1 is LGHNA and CDR2 is YNFKEQ. Trimming cost V 0 bases and J 1 base, with 15 bases left between them. This CDR3 contains 17 residues. CDR3 residues: CASSQENTGGGNTEAFF. The CDR3, as DNA: TGTGCCAGCAGCCAAGAGAACACGGGCGGGGGGAACACTGAAGCTTTCTTT.

The chain recombines TRBV11-2 with TRBJ2-5; D uncertain. V was clipped by 4 bases and J by 5 bases, with 14 bases between them. Germline V lookup: CDR1 SGHAT, CDR2 FQNNGV. The CDR3 loop spans 14 amino acids. Written as DNA, the CDR3 is TGTGCCAGCAGCTACAGCCATATGGGGGAGACCCAGTACTTC. Residues: CASSYSHMGETQYF.

This clone was counted only a few times. The CDR3 sequence: CASSDRRGYTF. The CDR3 DNA reads TGTGCCAGCAGCGATCGGCGTGGCTACACCTTC. This sequence joins TRBV7-9 and TRBJ1-2; D gene unclear. The CDR3 length is 11 residues. Germline CDR1 reads SEHNR; CDR2 reads FQNEAQ (reference sequence). V was clipped by 5 bases and J by 7 bases, with 8 bases between them.

This chain links TRBV18 with TRBJ2-4; D perhaps matches TRBD1 (5 bases). The CDR3 consists of 15 residues. CDR1 KGHSH and CDR2 LQKENI come from the germline V gene. Trimming took off 2 bases at V and 1 base at J, with 9 bases between the two ends. The CDR3 nucleotides are TGTGCCAGCTCACCAAGGGGCTCGGCCAAAAACATTCAGTACTTC. Protein: CASSPRGSAKNIQYF.

This clone counts as medium-sized. The gene calls are TRBV6-1 and TRBJ1-4; D not resolved. Trimming shortened V by 1 base and J by 4 bases, and 7 bases separated the two germline ends. The CDR3 extends over 14 amino acids. CDR1 is MNHNS and CDR2 is SASEGT in the germline V gene. CDR3 DNA sequence: TGTGCCAGCAGTGAAGGGACCCTTAATGAAAAACTGTTTTTT. Residues: CASSEGTLNEKLFF.

The rearrangement links TRBV27 to TRBJ2-7, with D maybe TRBD2 (6 bases). The CDR3 runs 14 residues. Germline V gene data show CDR1 as MNHEY and CDR2 as SMNVEV (reference sequence). V lost 3 bases to trimming and J lost 4 bases, with 13 bases between them. The CDR3 protein is CASSFRARGYEQYF. The CDR3 bases are TGTGCCAGCAGTTTCAGGGCCCGGGGGTACGAGCAGTACTTC.

The chain combines TRBV6-6 with TRBJ1-2; the D is unclear. This CDR3 has 12 residues. V dropped 5 bases and J dropped 1 base, with 5 bases sitting between them. CDR1 is MNHNY and CDR2 is SVGAGI in the germline V gene (reference sequence). CDR3 nucleotides: TGTGCCAGCAGTCAGGTTAACTATGGCTACACCTTC. This sequence encodes CASSQVNYGYTF.

The chain recombines TRBV6-6 with TRBJ2-2, with D tentatively TRBD1 (6 bases). This CDR3 contains 12 residues. Trimming took off 6 bases at V and 5 bases at J, with 7 bases between the two ends. Germline lookup yields CDR1 MNHNY and CDR2 SVGAGI (reference sequence). The CDR3 coding sequence is TGTGCCAGCAGCCAGGGGACCGGGGAGCTGTTTTTT. Protein: CASSQGTGELFF.

The J gene is TRBJ1-2, the V gene TRBV25-1; TRBD1 might be the D (6 bases). The V gene's germline CDR1 is MGHDK and CDR2 SYGVNS. V gave up 7 bases and J gave up 5 bases, with 14 bases separating them. The CDR3 has 13 amino acids. In DNA, the CDR3 is TGTGCCAGCATGCAGGACAGAGCATATGGCTACACCTTC. Its translation is CASMQDRAYGYTF.

This clone appeared a single time. The V call is TRBV6-5, the J call TRBJ1-2; D is unresolved. The CDR3 length is 15 residues. The germline V and J ends were trimmed by 0 bases and 5 bases, with 13 bases remaining between them. Germline CDR1 is MNHEY and CDR2 is SVGAGI. The CDR3 region is CASSYSGNGVYGYTF. DNA for the CDR3: TGTGCCAGCAGTTACTCTGGCAATGGGGTTTATGGCTACACCTTC.